This T cell receptor beta chain was observed in a study of CD4+ T cells in melanoma. Study findings and constraints: Diverse differentiation states were reported for melanoma neoantigen-specific CD4+ T cells. CD8+ T cell, macrophage and B cell function reportedly correlated with neoantigen-specific CD4+ T cells.

Per the germline V gene, CDR1 is SGHRS and CDR2 is YFSETQ. This CDR3 spans 15 amino acids. The germline V and J ends were trimmed by 0 bases and 4 bases, with 13 bases remaining between them. Concerning this clone: The antigen remains unidentified.

The repertoire was sequenced with immunoSEQ multiplex PCR; TCRdb's copy has only in-frame clones and lacks some. The sample has about 140,000 clones, 80% to 95% seen once. The chain has TRBV5-1 and TRBJ1-2; D is ambiguous. This TCR came from a human donor with melanoma. CDR3 coding DNA: TGCGCCAGCAGCTTGGGCCGGCCTTCGGTCTATGGCTACACCTTC. Translated: CASSLGRPSVYGYTF.